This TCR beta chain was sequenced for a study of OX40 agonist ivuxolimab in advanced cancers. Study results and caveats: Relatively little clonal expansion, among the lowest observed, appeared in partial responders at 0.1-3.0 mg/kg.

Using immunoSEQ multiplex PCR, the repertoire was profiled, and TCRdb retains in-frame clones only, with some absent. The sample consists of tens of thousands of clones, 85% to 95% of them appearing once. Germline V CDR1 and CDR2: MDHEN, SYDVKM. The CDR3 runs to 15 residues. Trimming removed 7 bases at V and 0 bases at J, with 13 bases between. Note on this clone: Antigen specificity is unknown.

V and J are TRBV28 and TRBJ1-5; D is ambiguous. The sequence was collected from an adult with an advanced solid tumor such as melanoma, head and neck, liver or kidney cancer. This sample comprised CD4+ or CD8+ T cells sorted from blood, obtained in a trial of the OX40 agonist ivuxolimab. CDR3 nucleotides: TGTGCCAGCACCCCGACCGGTTATAGCAATCAGCCCCAGCATTTT. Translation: CASTPTGYSNQPQHF.